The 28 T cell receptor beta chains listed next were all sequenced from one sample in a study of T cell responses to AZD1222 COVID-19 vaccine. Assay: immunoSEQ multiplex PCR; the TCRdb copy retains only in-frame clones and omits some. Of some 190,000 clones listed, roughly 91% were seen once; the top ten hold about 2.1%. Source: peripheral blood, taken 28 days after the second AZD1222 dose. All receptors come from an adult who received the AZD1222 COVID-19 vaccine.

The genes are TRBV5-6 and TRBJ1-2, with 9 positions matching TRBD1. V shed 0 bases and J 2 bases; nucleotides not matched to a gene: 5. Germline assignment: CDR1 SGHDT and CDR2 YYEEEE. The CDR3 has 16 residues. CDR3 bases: TGTGCCAGCAGCTTGGCACAGGGGGCAACGAACTATGGCTACACCTTC. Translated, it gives CASSLAQGATNYGYTF.

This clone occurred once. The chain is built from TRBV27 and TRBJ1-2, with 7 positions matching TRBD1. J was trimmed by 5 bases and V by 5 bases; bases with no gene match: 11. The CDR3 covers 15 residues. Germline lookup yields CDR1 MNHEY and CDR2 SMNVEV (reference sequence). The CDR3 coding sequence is TGTGCCAGCAGTCCACAGGGACAGTCCGCGTATGGCTACACCTTC. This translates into CASSPQGQSAYGYTF.

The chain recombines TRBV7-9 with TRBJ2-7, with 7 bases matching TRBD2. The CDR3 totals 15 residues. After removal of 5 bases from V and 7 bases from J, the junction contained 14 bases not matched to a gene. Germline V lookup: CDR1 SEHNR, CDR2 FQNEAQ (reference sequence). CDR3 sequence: CASSPRLATVREQYF. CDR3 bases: TGTGCCAGCAGCCCCCGACTAGCAACGGTTCGGGAGCAGTACTTC. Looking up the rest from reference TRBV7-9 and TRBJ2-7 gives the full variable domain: DTGVSQNPRHKITKRGQNVTFRCDPISEHNRLYWYRQTLGQGPEFLTYFQNEAQLEKSRLLSDRFSAERPKGSFSTLEIQRTEQGDSAMYLCASSPRLATVREQYFGPGTRLTVT.

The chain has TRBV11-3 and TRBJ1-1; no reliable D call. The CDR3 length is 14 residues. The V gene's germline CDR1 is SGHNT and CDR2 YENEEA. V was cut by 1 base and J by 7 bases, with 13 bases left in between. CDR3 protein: CASSLGGTPGEAFF. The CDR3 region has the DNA TGTGCCAGCAGCTTAGGTGGCACCCCCGGTGAAGCTTTCTTT.

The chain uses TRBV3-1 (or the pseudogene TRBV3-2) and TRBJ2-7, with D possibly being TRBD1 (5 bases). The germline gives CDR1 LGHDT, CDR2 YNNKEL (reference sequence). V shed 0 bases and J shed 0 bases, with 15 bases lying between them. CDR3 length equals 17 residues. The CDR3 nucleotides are TGTGCCAGCAGCCAAGAACAGGCCGTCAGGGCCTCCTACGAGCAGTACTTC. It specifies CASSQEQAVRASYEQYF.

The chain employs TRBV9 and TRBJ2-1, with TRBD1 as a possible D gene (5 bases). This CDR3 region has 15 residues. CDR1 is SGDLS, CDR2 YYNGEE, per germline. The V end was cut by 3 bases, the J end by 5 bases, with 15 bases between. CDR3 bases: TGTGCCAGCAGCGCCAGGACCAGGGAACACAATGAGCAGTTCTTC. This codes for CASSARTREHNEQFF.

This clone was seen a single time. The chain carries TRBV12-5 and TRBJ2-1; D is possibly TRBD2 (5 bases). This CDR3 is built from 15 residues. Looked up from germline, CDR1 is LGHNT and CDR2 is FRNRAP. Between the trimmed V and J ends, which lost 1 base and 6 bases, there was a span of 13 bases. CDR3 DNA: TGTGCTAGTGGTTTGGGCGGACTTCTCCTCAATGAGCAGTTCTTC. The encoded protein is CASGLGGLLLNEQFF.

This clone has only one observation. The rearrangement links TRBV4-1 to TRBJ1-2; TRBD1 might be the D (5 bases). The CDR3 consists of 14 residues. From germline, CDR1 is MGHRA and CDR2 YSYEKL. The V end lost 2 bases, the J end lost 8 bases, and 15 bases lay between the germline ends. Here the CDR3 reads CASSQPGAGTGYTF. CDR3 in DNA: TGCGCCAGCAGCCAACCAGGAGCAGGGACGGGCTACACCTTC.

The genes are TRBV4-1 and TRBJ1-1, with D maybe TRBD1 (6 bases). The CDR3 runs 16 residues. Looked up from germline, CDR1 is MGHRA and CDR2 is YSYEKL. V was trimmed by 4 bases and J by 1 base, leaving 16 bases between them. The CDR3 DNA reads TGCGCCAGCAGCCGTGGACAGAACCTAGCGAACACTGAAGCTTTCTTT. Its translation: CASSRGQNLANTEAFF.

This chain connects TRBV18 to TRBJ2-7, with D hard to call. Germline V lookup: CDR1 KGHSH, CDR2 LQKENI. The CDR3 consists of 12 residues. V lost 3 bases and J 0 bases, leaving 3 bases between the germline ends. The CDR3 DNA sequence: TGTGCCAGCTCACCGCCCTCCTACGAGCAGTACTTC. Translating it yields CASSPPSYEQYF.

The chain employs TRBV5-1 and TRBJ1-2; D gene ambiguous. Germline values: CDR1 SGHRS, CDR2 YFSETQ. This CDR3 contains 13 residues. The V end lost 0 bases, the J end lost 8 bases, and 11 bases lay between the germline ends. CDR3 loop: CASSLGTVWGYTF. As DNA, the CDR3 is TGCGCCAGCAGCTTGGGGACTGTCTGGGGCTACACCTTC.

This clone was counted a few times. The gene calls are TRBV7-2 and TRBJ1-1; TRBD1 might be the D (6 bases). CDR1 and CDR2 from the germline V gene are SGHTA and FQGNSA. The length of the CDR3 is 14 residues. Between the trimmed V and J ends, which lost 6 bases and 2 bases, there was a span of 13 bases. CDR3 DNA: TGTGCCAGCAGTTTGACAGGACGTAACACTGAAGCTTTCTTT. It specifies CASSLTGRNTEAFF.

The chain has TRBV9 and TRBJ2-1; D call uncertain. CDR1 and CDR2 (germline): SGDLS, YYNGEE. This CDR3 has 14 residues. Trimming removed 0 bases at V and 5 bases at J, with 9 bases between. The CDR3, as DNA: TGTGCCAGCAGCGTAGAAGGTCAAAACAATGAGCAGTTCTTC. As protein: CASSVEGQNNEQFF.

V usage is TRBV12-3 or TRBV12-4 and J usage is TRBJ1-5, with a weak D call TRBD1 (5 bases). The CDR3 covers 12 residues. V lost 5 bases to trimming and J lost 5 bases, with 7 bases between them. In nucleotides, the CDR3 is TGTGCCAGCAGTGGGGGGTATCAGCCCCAGCATTTT. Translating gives CASSGGYQPQHF.

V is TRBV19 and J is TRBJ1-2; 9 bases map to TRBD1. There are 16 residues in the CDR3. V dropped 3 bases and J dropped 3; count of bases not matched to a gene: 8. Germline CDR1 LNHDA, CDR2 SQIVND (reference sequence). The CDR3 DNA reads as TGTGCCAGTAGTATGTCACAGGGGGCAGGGGACTATGGCTACACCTTC. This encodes CASSMSQGAGDYGYTF.

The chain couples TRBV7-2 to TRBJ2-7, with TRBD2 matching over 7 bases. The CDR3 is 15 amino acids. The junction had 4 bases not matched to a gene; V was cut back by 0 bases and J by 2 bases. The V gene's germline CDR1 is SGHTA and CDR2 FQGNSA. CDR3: CASSLAAGEPYEQYF. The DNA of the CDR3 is TGTGCCAGCAGCTTAGCGGCGGGGGAACCCTACGAGCAGTACTTC.

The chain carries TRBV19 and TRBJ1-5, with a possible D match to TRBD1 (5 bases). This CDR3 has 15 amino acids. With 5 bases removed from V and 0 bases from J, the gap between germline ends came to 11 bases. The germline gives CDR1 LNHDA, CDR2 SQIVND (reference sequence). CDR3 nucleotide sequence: TGTGCCAGTAGTCCGGGGGATCATAGCAATCAGCCCCAGCATTTT. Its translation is CASSPGDHSNQPQHF.

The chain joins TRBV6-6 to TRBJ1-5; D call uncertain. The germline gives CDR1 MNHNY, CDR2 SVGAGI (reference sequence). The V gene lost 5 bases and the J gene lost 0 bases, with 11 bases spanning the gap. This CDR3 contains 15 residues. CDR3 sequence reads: CASSKQRDSNQPQHF. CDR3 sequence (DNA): TGTGCCAGCAGTAAACAGAGAGATAGCAATCAGCCCCAGCATTTT.

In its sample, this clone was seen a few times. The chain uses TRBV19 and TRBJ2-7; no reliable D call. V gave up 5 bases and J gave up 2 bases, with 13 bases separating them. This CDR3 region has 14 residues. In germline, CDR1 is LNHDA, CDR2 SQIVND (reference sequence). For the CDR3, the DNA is TGTGCCAGTAGTGACACGGGCAGCACCTACGAGCAGTACTTC. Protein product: CASSDTGSTYEQYF.

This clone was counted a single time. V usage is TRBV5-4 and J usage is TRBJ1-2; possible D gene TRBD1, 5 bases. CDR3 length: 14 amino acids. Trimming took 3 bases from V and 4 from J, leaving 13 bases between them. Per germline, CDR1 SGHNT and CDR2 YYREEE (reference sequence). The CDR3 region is CASSSLEGPYGYTF. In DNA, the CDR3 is TGTGCCAGCAGCTCGCTGGAGGGGCCCTATGGCTACACCTTC.

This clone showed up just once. The CDR3 loop is CASSLDGRDNSPLHF. The CDR3 DNA is TGTGCCAGCAGCTTGGATGGGCGGGATAATTCACCCCTCCACTTT. The V gene is TRBV5-6, the J gene TRBJ1-6; unclear D gene. The V end was cut by 0 bases, the J end by 5 bases, with 9 bases between. Looked up from germline, CDR1 is SGHDT and CDR2 is YYEEEE. This CDR3 is built from 15 residues.

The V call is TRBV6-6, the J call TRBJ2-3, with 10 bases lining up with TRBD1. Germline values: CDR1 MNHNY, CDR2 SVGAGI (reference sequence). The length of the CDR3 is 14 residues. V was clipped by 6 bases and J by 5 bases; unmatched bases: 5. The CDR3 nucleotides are TGTGCCAGCAGCTGGACAGGGGGAGAAGATACGCAGTATTTT. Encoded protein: CASSWTGGEDTQYF.

Here the CDR3 DNA reads TGTGCCAGCAGCGTAGGAGGACTAGCGGGGGGCCATGGGGAGACCCAGTACTTC. This gives the protein CASSVGGLAGGHGETQYF. V gene TRBV9 combines with J gene TRBJ2-5, with TRBD2 matching over 14 bases. The CDR3 extends over 18 amino acids. Trimming removed 0 bases from V and 5 bases from J; junction bases left unmatched: 9. The germline V gene has CDR1 SGDLS and CDR2 YYNGEE.

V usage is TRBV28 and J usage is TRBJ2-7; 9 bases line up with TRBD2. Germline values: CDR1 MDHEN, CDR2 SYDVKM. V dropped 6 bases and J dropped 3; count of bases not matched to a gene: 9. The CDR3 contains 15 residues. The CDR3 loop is CASRLAGGPFYEQYF. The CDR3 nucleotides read TGTGCCAGCAGACTCGCGGGAGGGCCTTTCTACGAGCAGTACTTC.

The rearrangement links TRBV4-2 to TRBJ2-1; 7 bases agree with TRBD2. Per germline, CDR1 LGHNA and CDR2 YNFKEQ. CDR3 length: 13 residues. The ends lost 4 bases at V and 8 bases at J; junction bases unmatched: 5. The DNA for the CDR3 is TGTGCCAGCAGCCGCGCGGGAGAGGATGAGCAGTTCTTC. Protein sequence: CASSRAGEDEQFF.

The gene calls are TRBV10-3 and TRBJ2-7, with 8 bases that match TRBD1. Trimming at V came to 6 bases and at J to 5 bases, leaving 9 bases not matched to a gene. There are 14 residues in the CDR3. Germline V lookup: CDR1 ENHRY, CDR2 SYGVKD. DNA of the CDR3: TGTGCCATCAGCCCGACAGGGGACATCGACGAGCAGTACTTC. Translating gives CAISPTGDIDEQYF.

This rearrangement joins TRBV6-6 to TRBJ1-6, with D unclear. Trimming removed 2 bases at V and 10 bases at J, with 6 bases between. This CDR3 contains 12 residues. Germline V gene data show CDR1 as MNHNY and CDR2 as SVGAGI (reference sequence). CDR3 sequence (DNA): TGTGCCAGCAGTTACATGGAGTCACCCCTCCACTTT. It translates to CASSYMESPLHF.

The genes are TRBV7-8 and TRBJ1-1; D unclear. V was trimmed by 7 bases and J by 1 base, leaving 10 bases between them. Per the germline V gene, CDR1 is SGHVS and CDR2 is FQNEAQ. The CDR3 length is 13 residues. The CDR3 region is CASTLTGNTEAFF. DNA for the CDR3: TGTGCCAGCACCCTGACGGGGAACACTGAAGCTTTCTTT.